This entry features one T cell receptor beta chain sequence. The antigen remains undetermined. Time point described: cycle 4 day 1 (C4D1), after 6 weeks of nivolumab. Autologous stem cell transplantation was followed by relapse in every patient, and brentuximab vedotin exposure varied. These data come from a study of PD-1 blockade in classical Hodgkin lymphoma. Study-level findings and limits: Relapsed/refractory patients reportedly had lower baseline diversity than newly diagnosed patients.

This table comes from immunoSEQ multiplex PCR, and its TCRdb copy is limited to in-frame clones, with some not included. The data show 90,000 to 140,000 clones, over 85% seen once. The specimen was peripheral blood mononuclear cells (PBMCs), collected before the fourth cycle of nivolumab. This clonotype originated in a human donor with classical Hodgkin lymphoma.

In DNA, the CDR3 is TGCGCCAGCAGCTCACGGAAGAGTTCGTTCTTC. It translates to CASSSRKSSFF. The chain is built from TRBV5-1 and TRBJ2-1, with unresolved D. The V gene's germline CDR1 is SGHRS and CDR2 YFSETQ. V was cut by 3 bases and J by 15 bases, with 13 bases left in between. This CDR3 has 11 residues.